Below, 23 T cell receptor beta chains from the same sample are listed, as sequenced in a study of cytomegalovirus exposure and HLA in healthy donors. 13 Jbeta primers and 60 Vbeta primers were used for the PCR. Libraries were prepared by immunoSEQ multiplex PCR; TCRdb keeps only in-frame clonotypes and omits some of them. This sample's table has fewer than 110,000 clones. Sequencing input: PBMCs. Receptor source: a man aged 40-55 years in good health and CMV-seronegative.

The genes are TRBV27 and TRBJ2-1; TRBD2 aligns across 13 bases. The trim removed 7 bases at V and 10 bases at J, leaving 10 bases unmatched. This CDR3 has 15 amino acids. Germline V CDR1 and CDR2: MNHEY, SMNVEV (reference sequence). The DNA of the CDR3 is TGTGCCAGCAAACTAGCGGGAGGGCCGAGAGGAGAGCAGTTCTTC. It specifies CASKLAGGPRGEQFF.

V is TRBV2 and J is TRBJ2-1, with D possibly TRBD2 on 6 matching bases. The CDR3 spans 15 residues. V was trimmed by 7 bases and J by 6 bases, leaving 19 bases between them. Germline V gene data show CDR1 as SNHLY and CDR2 as FYNNEI. The CDR3 nucleotides read TGTGCCAGCATTGTACTCCCTGGGGGGTCCAATGAGCAGTTCTTC. This encodes CASIVLPGGSNEQFF.

The rearrangement uses TRBV7-9 and TRBJ2-3, with a weak D call TRBD2 (5 bases). This CDR3 is 15 amino acids long. Trimming took 8 bases from V and 2 from J, leaving 17 bases between them. Germline CDR1 SEHNR, CDR2 FQNEAQ (reference sequence). Written as DNA, the CDR3 is TGTGCCAGCTTGGCGTCCGGGGTTTCCACAGATACGCAGTATTTT. Amino acid sequence: CASLASGVSTDTQYF.

The rearrangement links TRBV28 to TRBJ2-6, with no clear D. Trimming removed 5 bases from V and 2 bases from J, with 13 bases in between. The CDR3 extends over 16 amino acids. CDR1 and CDR2 (germline): MDHEN, SYDVKM. The CDR3: CASSPPSAPGANVLTF. CDR3 DNA: TGTGCCAGCAGTCCGCCCAGTGCTCCTGGGGCCAACGTCCTGACTTTC.

The rearrangement uses TRBV19 and TRBJ2-7; 12 bases are shared with TRBD1. Germline assignment: CDR1 LNHDA and CDR2 SQIVND (reference sequence). This CDR3 region has 14 residues. V gave up 8 bases and J gave up 6 bases; unmatched junction bases: 8. As DNA, the CDR3 is TGTGCCAGTGCCGGGACAGGGGGCGTGGGCGAGCAGTACTTC. It specifies CASAGTGGVGEQYF.

V usage is TRBV18 and J usage is TRBJ2-5; 10 bases align to TRBD2. Germline CDR1 is KGHSH and CDR2 is LQKENI. V was pared by 0 bases and J by 2 bases, with 0 bases of the junction left unmatched. This CDR3 contains 15 residues. CDR3 region: CASSPPGLAQETQYF. DNA for the CDR3: TGTGCCAGCTCACCACCGGGACTAGCGCAAGAGACCCAGTACTTC.

The gene calls are TRBV18 and TRBJ2-1; 10 bases align to TRBD1. Germline lookup yields CDR1 KGHSH and CDR2 LQKENI. V dropped 4 bases and J dropped 6; count of bases not matched to a gene: 6. The CDR3 totals 15 residues. The CDR3 is CASSRPGQGINEQFF. The CDR3 coding sequence is TGTGCCAGCTCACGACCGGGACAGGGGATCAATGAGCAGTTCTTC.

This chain uses TRBV10-2 with TRBJ2-4; perhaps TRBD1 as D (5 bases). Germline V CDR1 and CDR2: WSHSY, SAAADI. The CDR3 is made up of 15 amino acids. Trimming stripped 7 bases from V and 1 base from J, with 14 bases between. CDR3 in amino acids: CASKSREFAKNIQYF. DNA of the CDR3: TGCGCCAGCAAGAGCAGGGAATTCGCCAAAAACATTCAGTACTTC.

The chain joins TRBV29-1 to TRBJ2-1; possible D gene TRBD2, 5 bases. The CDR3 totals 14 residues. V lost 7 bases and J 0 bases, leaving 13 bases between the germline ends. Germline loops: CDR1 SQVTM, CDR2 ANQGSEA. This CDR3 is CSAEGVSSYNEQFF. CDR3 bases: TGCAGCGCCGAGGGCGTAAGCTCCTACAATGAGCAGTTCTTC.

The rearrangement links TRBV29-1 to TRBJ2-1, with a possible D match to TRBD1 (6 bases). Trimming removed 6 bases from V and 0 bases from J, with 15 bases in between. Germline V gene sequence: CDR1 SQVTM, CDR2 ANQGSEA. There are 15 residues in the CDR3. In DNA form, the CDR3 reads TGCAGCGTCTTGGACAGTACGAGCTCCTACAATGAGCAGTTCTTC. Translation: CSVLDSTSSYNEQFF.

V usage is TRBV27 and J usage is TRBJ1-5; 7 bases are a match to TRBD1. The germline CDR1 and CDR2 sequences are MNHEY and SMNVEV (reference sequence). The ends lost 5 bases at V and 4 bases at J; junction bases unmatched: 5. CDR3 length equals 14 residues. CDR3 loop: CASSPGQVNQPQHF. CDR3 bases: TGTGCCAGCAGTCCCGGACAGGTTAATCAGCCCCAGCATTTT.

V usage is TRBV19 and J usage is TRBJ1-5, with TRBD1 identical over 8 bases. V gave up 5 bases and J gave up 3 bases; unmatched junction bases: 6. CDR1 and CDR2 from the germline V gene are LNHDA and SQIVND (reference sequence). This CDR3 has 15 amino acids. The CDR3 reads CASSARDRNNQPQHF. The CDR3 nucleotides read TGTGCCAGTAGTGCCAGGGACAGGAACAATCAGCCCCAGCATTTT.

The V call is TRBV7-2, the J call TRBJ1-5; D gene ambiguous. The length of the CDR3 is 15 residues. Germline V CDR1 and CDR2: SGHTA, FQGNSA. V lost 2 bases to trimming and J lost 3 bases, with 11 bases between them. CDR3 region: CASSLNGADNQPQHF. Written as DNA, the CDR3 is TGTGCCAGCAGCTTAAATGGAGCAGACAATCAGCCCCAGCATTTT.

The gene calls are TRBV2 and TRBJ2-1; weak D call: TRBD2 (5 bases). Per the germline V gene, CDR1 is SNHLY and CDR2 is FYNNEI. Trimming pared 1 base from V and 2 bases from J, leaving 9 bases between. The CDR3 runs 15 residues. CDR3 sequence reads: CASSEVAFTYNEQFF. CDR3 nucleotides: TGTGCCAGCAGTGAAGTAGCGTTCACCTACAATGAGCAGTTCTTC.

This chain joins TRBV7-9 and TRBJ2-5, with 7 nucleotides matching TRBD2. From germline, CDR1 is SEHNR and CDR2 FQNEAQ (reference sequence). V trimming: 6 bases; J trimming: 0 bases; junction bases outside the gene matches: 10. The CDR3 contains 16 residues. The CDR3 DNA sequence: TGTGCCAGCAGGAAATCTAGCGGAGGGTACCAAGAGACCCAGTACTTC. Translating it yields CASRKSSGGYQETQYF.

The J gene is TRBJ2-1, the V gene TRBV6-5; 7 positions agree with TRBD1. Losses at the gene ends were 10 bases for V and 7 bases for J; bases not matched to a gene: 10. Germline V lookup: CDR1 MNHEY, CDR2 SVGAGI. The CDR3 runs 13 residues. The CDR3: CATNPGQINEQFF. The CDR3 DNA reads TGTGCCACCAATCCGGGACAGATAAATGAGCAGTTCTTC.

The chain is built from TRBV30 and TRBJ1-1; D possibly corresponds to TRBD1 (5 bases). Trimming stripped 3 bases from V and 1 base from J, with 12 bases between. This CDR3 comprises 14 residues. Germline V lookup: CDR1 GTSNPN, CDR2 SVGIG (reference sequence). The DNA for the CDR3 is TGTGCCTGGAGCGGGACGGGGGGGAACACTGAAGCTTTCTTT. Its translation: CAWSGTGGNTEAFF.

The chain couples TRBV7-2 to TRBJ2-1; the match to TRBD1 covers 11 bases. Trimming at V came to 5 bases and at J to 8 bases, leaving 8 bases not matched to a gene. Germline lookup yields CDR1 SGHTA and CDR2 FQGNSA. The CDR3 contains 15 residues. This CDR3 is CASSPRTGGGYEQFF. The CDR3 DNA is TGTGCCAGCAGCCCGCGGACAGGGGGCGGGTATGAGCAGTTCTTC.

The CDR3 reads CASSRAYRETEAFF. DNA for the CDR3: TGTGCCAGCAGCCGCGCTTACAGGGAGACTGAAGCTTTCTTT. The chain recombines TRBV11-2 with TRBJ1-1, with a possible D match to TRBD1 (6 bases). CDR1 is SGHAT and CDR2 is FQNNGV in the germline V gene. The CDR3 is made up of 14 amino acids. Deletions cut 5 bases from V and 5 bases from J, with 15 bases between.

V and J are TRBV30 and TRBJ2-1, with 8 bases lining up with TRBD1. There are 11 residues in the CDR3. After removal of 3 bases from V and 14 bases from J, the junction contained 6 bases not matched to a gene. The germline CDR1 and CDR2 sequences are GTSNPN and SVGIG (reference sequence). CDR3 sequence reads: CAWSAGQGEFF. CDR3 nucleotide sequence: TGTGCCTGGAGCGCCGGACAGGGAGAGTTCTTC.

The chain joins TRBV9 to TRBJ2-1; 8 nucleotides match TRBD2. V was clipped by 0 bases and J by 9 bases; unmatched bases: 11. CDR1 is SGDLS and CDR2 is YYNGEE in the germline V gene. The CDR3 consists of 16 residues. DNA of the CDR3: TGTGCCAGCAGCGTAGATCCAGCGGGAGTAAATAGTGAGCAGTTCTTC. Translation gives CASSVDPAGVNSEQFF.

The gene calls are TRBV19 and TRBJ1-2; maybe TRBD1 (5 bases). V was clipped by 4 bases and J by 7 bases, with 16 bases between them. The CDR3 is 14 amino acids. Germline lookup yields CDR1 LNHDA and CDR2 SQIVND (reference sequence). The CDR3 here is CASSRQGSGAGYTF. The CDR3 DNA follows: TGTGCCAGTAGTAGGCAGGGTTCGGGTGCTGGCTACACCTTC.

The genes are TRBV2 and TRBJ2-7; D uncertain. CDR1 and CDR2 from the germline V gene are SNHLY and FYNNEI. V was shortened by 4 bases and J by 2 bases, with 9 bases between the two germline ends. The CDR3 has 13 amino acids. In nucleotides, the CDR3 is TGTGCCAGCAGTGTGGTCAGGCCCTACGAGCAGTACTTC. It encodes CASSVVRPYEQYF.